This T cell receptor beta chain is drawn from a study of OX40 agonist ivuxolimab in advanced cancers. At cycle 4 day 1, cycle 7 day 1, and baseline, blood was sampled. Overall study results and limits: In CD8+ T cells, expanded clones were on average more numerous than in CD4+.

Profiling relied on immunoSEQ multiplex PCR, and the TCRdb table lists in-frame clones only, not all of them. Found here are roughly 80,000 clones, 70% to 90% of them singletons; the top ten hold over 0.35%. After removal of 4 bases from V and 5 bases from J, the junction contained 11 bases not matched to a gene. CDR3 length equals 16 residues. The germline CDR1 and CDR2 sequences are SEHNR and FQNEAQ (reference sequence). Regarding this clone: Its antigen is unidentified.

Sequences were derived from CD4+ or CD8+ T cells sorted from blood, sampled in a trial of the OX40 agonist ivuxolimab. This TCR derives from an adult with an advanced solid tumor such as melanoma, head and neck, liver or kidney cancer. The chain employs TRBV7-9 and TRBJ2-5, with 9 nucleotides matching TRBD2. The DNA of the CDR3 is TGTGCCAGCAGCTATGGGAGCGGGAGGTTTGGGGAGACCCAGTACTTC. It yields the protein CASSYGSGRFGETQYF.